Below are 5 T cell receptor beta chains sequenced from a single sample in a study of shared clonotypes between healthy human individuals. The repertoire was sequenced with immunoSEQ multiplex PCR; TCRdb's copy has only in-frame clones and lacks some. The sample shows around 2,100,000 clones, about 95% of them seen only once. CD45RO-negative, CCR7-selected cells formed the naive CD8 fraction, which excluded terminally differentiated effector memory CD45RA+ cells. The sample consisted of naive CD8+ T cells sorted from blood. The origin of the receptors is a man in his late teens or twenties in good health.

The chain couples TRBV12-1 to TRBJ2-5; TRBD2, the table's D call, was not compared with the DNA. TRBV12-1 is a pseudogene. The CDR3 has 16 residues. CDR3 sequence reads: CASSSRGGGKVETQYF. Written as DNA, the CDR3 is TGTGCCAGCAGCTCCCGGGGCGGGGGGAAGGTAGAGACCCAGTACTTC.

Remarks on this clone: The sample contains more than one DNA sequence encoding this CDR3. The CDR3 protein is CASSSQGLETQYF. The DNA of the CDR3 is TGTGCCAGCAGCTCCCAGGGTTTGGAGACCCAGTACTTC. This chain links TRBV7-9 with TRBJ2-5; D is possibly TRBD1 (5 bases). V lost 4 bases to trimming and J lost 5 bases, with 11 bases between them. Germline CDR1 is SEHNR and CDR2 is FQNEAQ (reference sequence). The CDR3 consists of 13 residues.

The V call is TRBV10-3, the J call TRBJ2-7; no reliable D call. The germline CDR1 and CDR2 sequences are ENHRY and SYGVKD. The CDR3 spans 11 residues. The V end was cut by 10 bases, the J end by 5 bases, with 12 bases between. The CDR3 DNA sequence: TGTGCCACCAGCTGGGCAGACGAGCAGTACTTC. Translating it yields CATSWADEQYF.

Regarding this clone: The sample contains more than one DNA sequence encoding this CDR3. This chain joins TRBV4-1 and TRBJ1-2; D not resolved. The CDR3 has 13 amino acids. Per germline, CDR1 MGHRA and CDR2 YSYEKL. The V end was cut by 1 base, the J end by 4 bases, with 7 bases between. The CDR3 spells CASSQGGSYGYTF. The DNA of the CDR3 is TGCGCCAGCAGCCAAGGAGGGAGCTATGGCTACACCTTC.

Of note for this clone: Different DNA sequences within this sample yield the same CDR3. The CDR3 bases are TGTGCCAGCAGTTACTCGGTGAACACTGAAGCTTTCTTT. Amino acid sequence: CASSYSVNTEAFF. The V call is TRBV6-5, the J call TRBJ1-1; no firm D call. This CDR3 is built from 13 residues. Trimming took 0 bases from V and 0 from J, leaving 2 bases between them. Germline V gene data show CDR1 as MNHEY and CDR2 as SVGAGI.